The 24 T cell receptor beta chains below all came from one sample that was sequenced in a study of blood T cell repertoires in COVID-19. Sequencing used immunoSEQ multiplex PCR; TCRdb keeps in-frame clones, though not all of them. The sample has about 360,000 clones, about 88% seen once; the top ten hold 3%. The sequenced material came from peripheral blood. The receptors were gathered from a human donor in a cohort sampled during active COVID-19.

In its sample, this clone was seen once. The chain combines TRBV6-5 with TRBJ1-6; TRBD1 matches 8 bases. This CDR3 contains 14 residues. The J segment lost 5 bases and the V segment lost 7 bases, leaving 4 bases of the junction unmatched. CDR1 and CDR2 (germline): MNHEY, SVGAGI. CDR3 coding DNA: TGTGCCAGCAAGACAGGGGATCATAATTCACCCCTCCACTTT. This gives the protein CASKTGDHNSPLHF.

The chain joins TRBV6-5 to TRBJ2-1; TRBD1 matches 9 bases. The trim removed 6 bases at V and 4 bases at J, leaving 4 bases unmatched. CDR1 is MNHEY and CDR2 is SVGAGI in the germline V gene. There are 14 residues in the CDR3. This chain's CDR3 is CASSPTGGYNEQFF. The DNA of the CDR3 is TGTGCCAGCAGCCCGACAGGGGGGTACAATGAGCAGTTCTTC.

The rearrangement uses TRBV2 and TRBJ1-1; D unresolved. Trimming stripped 6 bases from V and 1 base from J, with 9 bases between. The germline V gene encodes CDR1 SNHLY and CDR2 FYNNEI. There are 13 residues in the CDR3. The CDR3 DNA is TGTGCCAGCAGACAAAGAAGGAACACTGAAGCTTTCTTT. Its protein is CASRQRRNTEAFF.

Note on this clone: Other DNA sequences of this sample code for an identical CDR3. This chain uses TRBV2 with TRBJ2-7; perhaps TRBD2 as D (6 bases). The germline CDR1 and CDR2 sequences are SNHLY and FYNNEI. The CDR3 extends over 12 amino acids. The V end was cut by 6 bases, the J end by 2 bases, with 8 bases between. The CDR3 is CASRGGTYEQYF. The CDR3 DNA reads as TGTGCCAGCAGGGGCGGGACCTACGAGCAGTACTTC.

V and J are TRBV11-3 and TRBJ2-5; a weak D match, TRBD2 (5 bases). Between the trimmed V and J ends, which lost 1 base and 5 bases, there was a span of 11 bases. This CDR3 has 14 amino acids. The germline V gene has CDR1 SGHNT and CDR2 YENEEA. The CDR3 here is CASSLGSPGETQYF. The CDR3 DNA follows: TGTGCCAGCAGCTTAGGCAGCCCGGGGGAGACCCAGTACTTC. Together with reference TRBV11-3 and TRBJ2-5, the CDR3 gives the full variable domain: EAGVVQSPRYKIIEKKQPVAFWCNPISGHNTLYWYLQNLGQGPELLIRYENEEAVDDSQLPKDRFSAERLKGVDSTLKIQPAELGDSAVYLCASSLGSPGETQYFGPGTRLLVL.

This chain links TRBV10-1 with TRBJ2-2, with TRBD1 identical over 7 bases. The junction had 9 bases not matched to a gene; V was cut back by 6 bases and J by 2 bases. Germline V gives CDR1 WNHNN, CDR2 SYGVQD (reference sequence). This CDR3 is built from 16 residues. CDR3 loop: CASSTGDGGNTGELFF. CDR3 coding DNA: TGCGCCAGCAGCACAGGGGATGGGGGAAACACCGGGGAGCTGTTTTTT.

This clone was seen once. The chain is built from TRBV4-1 and TRBJ2-7; 8 nucleotides line up with TRBD1. V lost 0 bases, J lost 7 bases, and 11 bases stayed unmatched. CDR1 is MGHRA, CDR2 YSYEKL, per germline. This CDR3 has 16 amino acids. This CDR3 is CASSQDPGQASGEQYF. In nucleotides, the CDR3 is TGCGCCAGCAGCCAAGATCCGGGACAGGCATCGGGGGAGCAGTACTTC.

This chain joins TRBV11-3 and TRBJ2-3; 7 bases fit TRBD2. This CDR3 has 14 residues. Germline-derived CDR1 and CDR2 are SGHNT and YENEEA. V was clipped by 1 base and J by 6 bases; unmatched bases: 4. The CDR3 reads CASSLGTLADTQYF. For the CDR3, the DNA is TGTGCCAGCAGCTTAGGCACACTAGCGGATACGCAGTATTTT. Combining the CDR3 with reference TRBV11-3 and TRBJ2-3 gives the whole variable domain EAGVVQSPRYKIIEKKQPVAFWCNPISGHNTLYWYLQNLGQGPELLIRYENEEAVDDSQLPKDRFSAERLKGVDSTLKIQPAELGDSAVYLCASSLGTLADTQYFGPGTRLTVL.

The V call is TRBV27, the J call TRBJ1-1; D perhaps matches TRBD1 (6 bases). The ends were cut back, 6 bases at V and 0 bases at J, with 11 bases in the middle. The CDR3 covers 14 residues. Germline loops: CDR1 MNHEY, CDR2 SMNVEV (reference sequence). The CDR3 coding sequence is TGTGCCAGCAGCAAACGGGACATGAACACTGAAGCTTTCTTT. Residues: CASSKRDMNTEAFF.

The chain couples TRBV11-3 to TRBJ2-3, with D perhaps matching TRBD1 (5 bases). Trimming took off 5 bases at V and 1 base at J, with 16 bases between the two ends. This CDR3 is 16 amino acids long. Germline assignment: CDR1 SGHNT and CDR2 YENEEA. CDR3 DNA sequence: TGTGCCAGCAGCCAACGAAAGGGGCAGGGCACAGATACGCAGTATTTT. Translated, it gives CASSQRKGQGTDTQYF.

The J gene is TRBJ2-3, the V gene TRBV30, with 8 bases that match TRBD2. The V gene end was trimmed by 2 bases and the J gene end by 4 bases; junction bases not matched to a gene: 11. Germline CDR1 is GTSNPN and CDR2 is SVGIG (reference sequence). The CDR3 sequence is 16 residues long. The CDR3 protein is CAWSIPVAGFADTQYF. CDR3 bases: TGTGCCTGGAGTATCCCGGTAGCGGGATTTGCAGATACGCAGTATTTT.

Only one count was recorded for this clone. This chain's CDR3 is CASSPDRAPNIQYF. The CDR3 nucleotides are TGTGCCAGCAGTCCTGACAGGGCTCCAAACATTCAGTACTTC. V and J are TRBV6-5 and TRBJ2-4; 7 bases agree with TRBD1. The CDR3 extends over 14 amino acids. V dropped 5 bases and J dropped 6; count of bases not matched to a gene: 7. Germline V lookup: CDR1 MNHEY, CDR2 SVGAGI.

On this clone itself: Other DNA sequences within the sample encode an identical CDR3. The rearrangement joins TRBV3-1 (or the pseudogene TRBV3-2) to TRBJ1-2, with 8 positions matching TRBD1. The germline V gene encodes CDR1 LGHDT and CDR2 YNNKEL (reference sequence). V was clipped by 4 bases and J by 3 bases; unmatched bases: 1. The CDR3 is made up of 13 amino acids. The CDR3 DNA reads TGTGCCAGCAGCCTGACAGGGGACTATGGCTACACCTTC. Its translation is CASSLTGDYGYTF.

The chain employs TRBV6-2 or TRBV6-3 and TRBJ2-2, with 10 nucleotides matching TRBD2. Trimming took 5 bases from V and 1 from J; bases not matched to a gene: 4. The CDR3 is 16 amino acids. Germline CDR1 and CDR2: MNHEY and SVGEGT. In nucleotides, the CDR3 is TGTGCCAGCAGTCAAAGACTAGCGGGGAACACCGGGGAGCTGTTTTTT. Its protein is CASSQRLAGNTGELFF.

This clone was seen more than once but under ten times. The CDR3 region has the DNA TGTGCCAGCAGCTGGTGGACAGATACCTACGAGCAGTACTTC. Protein sequence: CASSWWTDTYEQYF. This rearrangement joins TRBV5-6 to TRBJ2-7; weak D call: TRBD1 (6 bases). The ends were cut back, 3 bases at V and 2 bases at J, with 12 bases in the middle. Germline values: CDR1 SGHDT, CDR2 YYEEEE. The CDR3 is 14 amino acids.

V and J are TRBV19 and TRBJ1-4, with 10 bases fitting TRBD1. Germline-derived CDR1 and CDR2 are LNHDA and SQIVND (reference sequence). The CDR3 is 16 amino acids. J was trimmed by 4 bases and V by 6 bases; bases with no gene match: 8. CDR3 protein: CASSRTGGVGNEKLFF. The CDR3 region has the DNA TGTGCCAGTAGCAGGACAGGGGGGGTCGGTAATGAAAAACTGTTTTTT.

This chain joins TRBV4-1 and TRBJ2-7, with a tentative D call TRBD2 (5 bases). The V gene's germline CDR1 is MGHRA and CDR2 YSYEKL. The CDR3 is made up of 13 amino acids. The V gene lost 1 base and the J gene lost 6 bases, with 10 bases spanning the gap. As DNA, the CDR3 is TGCGCCAGCAGCCAAGGCCCAGCGGCCGAGCAGTACTTC. Translating gives CASSQGPAAEQYF.

The J gene is TRBJ2-2, the V gene TRBV19; 9 bases agree with TRBD1. There are 15 residues in the CDR3. V gave up 8 bases and J gave up 4 bases; unmatched junction bases: 8. Germline V gives CDR1 LNHDA, CDR2 SQIVND (reference sequence). The DNA of the CDR3 is TGTGCCAGTCACACAGGGGGCGCGAGCACCGGGGAGCTGTTTTTT. As protein: CASHTGGASTGELFF.

V is TRBV30 and J is TRBJ1-2, with a weak D call TRBD1 (5 bases). CDR1 is GTSNPN, CDR2 SVGIG, per germline (reference sequence). This CDR3 is 14 amino acids long. Trimming stripped 0 bases from V and 2 bases from J, with 10 bases between. CDR3 sequence (DNA): TGTGCCTGGAGTGTATCGGCAGGGAACTATGGCTACACCTTC. This codes for CAWSVSAGNYGYTF.

The rearrangement links TRBV5-1 to TRBJ1-2, with D possibly matching TRBD1 (6 bases). V was cut by 5 bases and J by 6 bases, with 23 bases left in between. The CDR3 contains 16 residues. Germline loops: CDR1 SGHRS, CDR2 YFSETQ. The CDR3 loop reads CASSPSQGLTLHGYTF. CDR3 in DNA: TGCGCCAGCAGTCCATCACAGGGCCTAACGTTACATGGCTACACCTTC.

The chain joins TRBV18 to TRBJ1-2; D is ambiguous. The CDR3 totals 13 residues. Germline assignment: CDR1 KGHSH and CDR2 LQKENI. The V end was cut by 3 bases, the J end by 2 bases, with 7 bases between. This CDR3 is CASSPALNYGYTF. The CDR3 DNA reads TGTGCCAGCTCACCGGCACTAAACTATGGCTACACCTTC. Filled out from reference TRBV18 and TRBJ1-2, the complete variable domain reads NAGVMQNPRHLVRRRGQEARLRCSPMKGHSHVYWYRQLPEEGLKFMVYLQKENIIDESGMPKERFSAEFPKEGPSILRIQQVVRGDSAAYFCASSPALNYGYTFGSGTRLTVV.

The rearrangement links TRBV2 to TRBJ2-7, with 8 nucleotides matching TRBD1. Germline loops: CDR1 SNHLY, CDR2 FYNNEI. The CDR3 extends over 13 amino acids. The J segment lost 0 bases and the V segment lost 11 bases, leaving 6 bases of the junction unmatched. CDR3 coding DNA: TGTGCCGGCCGGACAGGGAGCTCCTACGAGCAGTACTTC. Translated, it gives CAGRTGSSYEQYF. Using reference TRBV2 and TRBJ2-7 for the parts outside the CDR3, the full variable domain is EPEVTQTPSHQVTQMGQEVILRCVPISNHLYFYWYRQILGQKVEFLVSFYNNEISEKSEIFDDQFSVERPDGSNFTLKIRSTKLEDSAMYFCAGRTGSSYEQYFGPGTRLTVT.

This chain uses TRBV18 with TRBJ2-1, with TRBD2 identical over 8 bases. Trimming took 8 bases from V and 8 from J; bases not matched to a gene: 8. CDR1 is KGHSH and CDR2 is LQKENI in the germline V gene. The CDR3 is 13 residues long. CDR3 sequence: CASQTSDMDEQFF. The CDR3 DNA is TGTGCCAGCCAGACTAGCGACATGGATGAGCAGTTCTTC. The whole variable domain, remainder taken from reference TRBV18 and TRBJ2-1, is NAGVMQNPRHLVRRRGQEARLRCSPMKGHSHVYWYRQLPEEGLKFMVYLQKENIIDESGMPKERFSAEFPKEGPSILRIQQVVRGDSAAYFCASQTSDMDEQFFGPGTRLTVL.

This chain joins TRBV7-8 and TRBJ2-6, with D perhaps given as TRBD1 or TRBD2 (5 bases each). CDR1 is SGHVS and CDR2 is FQNEAQ in the germline V gene. V dropped 5 bases and J dropped 12 bases, with 8 bases sitting between them. The CDR3 is made up of 11 amino acids. The CDR3 is CASSQGAVLTF. As DNA, the CDR3 is TGTGCCAGCAGCCAGGGAGCCGTCCTGACTTTC. Full variable domain (remainder filled in from reference TRBV7-8 and TRBJ2-6): GAGVSQSPRYKVAKRGQDVALRCDPISGHVSLFWYQQALGQGPEFLTYFQNEAQLDKSGLPSDRFFAERPEGSVSTLKIQRTQQEDSAVYLCASSQGAVLTFGAGSRLTVL.